Below are 14 T cell receptor beta chains sequenced from a single sample in a study of blood T cell repertoires in COVID-19. Only in-frame clones appear in the TCRdb table, and some are missing; sequencing was by immunoSEQ multiplex PCR. This sample has roughly 80,000 clones, with roughly four fifths found just once. The source material was peripheral blood. Every receptor here comes from a human donor in a cohort sampled during active COVID-19.

This clone has just a few counts. CDR3 in DNA: TGCGCCAGCAGCCGCCGCCCTGACAGGGAAGGGGACCCCGGGGAGCTGTTTTTT. This encodes CASSRRPDREGDPGELFF. The chain uses TRBV5-1 and TRBJ2-2; 7 nucleotides agree with TRBD1. The germline V gene has CDR1 SGHRS and CDR2 YFSETQ. The J segment lost 6 bases and the V segment lost 4 bases, leaving 18 bases of the junction unmatched. CDR3 length: 18 residues.

The gene calls are TRBV2 and TRBJ1-5; D is perhaps TRBD1 (5 bases). The germline V and J ends were trimmed by 6 bases and 0 bases, with 12 bases remaining between them. This CDR3 region has 15 residues. CDR1 and CDR2 (germline): SNHLY, FYNNEI. The CDR3 DNA reads TGTGCCAGCAGGGTTGGACATAGTAGCAATCAGCCCCAGCATTTT. The encoded protein is CASRVGHSSNQPQHF.

V usage is TRBV2 and J usage is TRBJ1-2, with TRBD1 identical over 7 bases. Germline V gene sequence: CDR1 SNHLY, CDR2 FYNNEI. Unmatched junction bases numbered 5, after V lost 6 bases and J lost 1 base. The CDR3 is 14 residues long. CDR3 nucleotides: TGTGCCAGCAGCCTACAGGGGAGTAACTATGGCTACACCTTC. Translating it yields CASSLQGSNYGYTF.

The V and J genes are TRBV5-6 and TRBJ1-3; no firm D call. Germline V lookup: CDR1 SGHDT, CDR2 YYEEEE. The CDR3 is 15 residues long. The V end was cut by 0 bases, the J end by 0 bases, with 7 bases between. The CDR3 DNA reads as TGTGCCAGCAGCTTGGACGGGAACTCTGGAAACACCATATATTTT. Its protein is CASSLDGNSGNTIYF.

The chain employs TRBV3-1 (or the pseudogene TRBV3-2) and TRBJ1-1, with D uncertain. The CDR3 has 14 amino acids. Per germline, CDR1 LGHDT and CDR2 YNNKEL (reference sequence). Trimming cost V 4 bases and J 2 bases, with 11 bases left between them. In nucleotides, the CDR3 is TGTGCCAGCAGCCGCGGGCCTACCAACACTGAAGCTTTCTTT. It encodes CASSRGPTNTEAFF.

CDR3 sequence: CASSLRGTTYGYTF. The CDR3 bases are TGTGCCAGCAGCTTAAGAGGGACAACCTATGGCTACACCTTC. This chain joins TRBV11-2 and TRBJ1-2, with D possibly TRBD1 on 6 matching bases. The CDR3 length is 14 residues. The germline V gene has CDR1 SGHAT and CDR2 FQNNGV. The V end lost 2 bases, the J end lost 4 bases, and 11 bases lay between the germline ends.

The V and J genes are TRBV12-3 or TRBV12-4 and TRBJ2-5; no definite D call. The V end was cut by 6 bases, the J end by 14 bases, with 19 bases between. There are 12 residues in the CDR3. The CDR3 sequence: CASRRPNSKFYF. DNA of the CDR3: TGTGCCAGCAGGCGTCCCAACAGCAAATTTTACTTC.

This clone was detected once. The J gene is TRBJ2-7, the V gene TRBV4-2; 10 nucleotides line up with TRBD1. V was pared by 4 bases and J by 3 bases, with 3 bases of the junction left unmatched. The CDR3 extends over 14 amino acids. CDR1 LGHNA and CDR2 YNFKEQ come from the germline V gene. CDR3 loop: CASSLRDRGYEQYF. As DNA, the CDR3 is TGTGCCAGCAGCCTCCGGGACAGGGGCTACGAGCAGTACTTC.

The gene calls are TRBV6-2 or TRBV6-3 and TRBJ2-7; maybe TRBD1 (6 bases). The CDR3 has 14 amino acids. V was pared by 6 bases and J by 5 bases, with 17 bases between. Germline-derived CDR1 and CDR2 are MNHEY and SVGEGT. The CDR3 DNA reads TGTGCCAGCAGGCCTACAGGGATGCGAAACGAGCAGTACTTC. This gives the protein CASRPTGMRNEQYF.

This chain uses TRBV7-9 with TRBJ1-6, with 7 bases that match TRBD1. The CDR3 extends over 13 amino acids. Germline CDR1 and CDR2: SEHNR and FQNEAQ (reference sequence). After removal of 3 bases from V and 8 bases from J, the junction contained 1 base not matched to a gene. In DNA, the CDR3 is TGTGCCAGCAGCTTTACAGGGGATTCACCCCTCCACTTT. Translating gives CASSFTGDSPLHF.

This clone was counted once. The V gene is TRBV5-1, the J gene TRBJ2-3; 10 positions match TRBD2. The V and J ends lost 1 base and 2 bases, in that order; junction bases with no gene match: 4. Germline loops: CDR1 SGHRS, CDR2 YFSETQ. The CDR3 covers 16 residues. Here the CDR3 DNA reads TGCGCCAGCAGCTTGACTAGCGGGGTGAACACAGATACGCAGTATTTT. It encodes CASSLTSGVNTDTQYF. The entire variable domain, with the rest obtained from reference TRBV5-1 and TRBJ2-3, is as follows: KAGVTQTPRYLIKTRGQQVTLSCSPISGHRSVSWYQQTPGQGLQFLFEYFSETQRNKGNFPGRFSGRQFSNSRSEMNVSTLELGDSALYLCASSLTSGVNTDTQYFGPGTRLTVL.

The V gene is TRBV3-1 (or the pseudogene TRBV3-2), the J gene TRBJ2-5; 7 nucleotides align to TRBD2. The length of the CDR3 is 16 residues. Germline V CDR1 and CDR2: LGHDT, YNNKEL (reference sequence). Trimming cost V 4 bases and J 0 bases; bases outside gene matches: 8. CDR3 residues: CASSPTVAGDQETQYF. CDR3 bases: TGTGCCAGCAGCCCCACCGTCGCGGGGGACCAAGAGACCCAGTACTTC.

The rearrangement links TRBV6-5 to TRBJ2-3; D is undetermined. V shed 9 bases and J shed 0 bases, with 16 bases lying between them. CDR3 size: 15 residues. Germline values: CDR1 MNHEY, CDR2 SVGAGI. The CDR3 sequence: CASTSDGLSTDTQYF. CDR3 nucleotide sequence: TGTGCCAGTACTTCCGACGGGTTGAGCACAGATACGCAGTATTTT.

The chain couples TRBV5-1 to TRBJ1-2, with 7 positions matching TRBD1. The V and J ends lost 0 bases and 6 bases, in that order; junction bases with no gene match: 8. Germline V gene sequence: CDR1 SGHRS, CDR2 YFSETQ. The CDR3 loop spans 15 amino acids. The CDR3 region is CASSLAAGGLNGYTF. The CDR3, as DNA: TGCGCCAGCAGCTTGGCGGCAGGGGGGCTAAATGGCTACACCTTC.